This T cell receptor beta chain was sequenced during a study of blood T cell repertoires in COVID-19 (dated by TCRdb to the early 2020s). In terms of the full investigation: Collaborator samples came from the United States, Italy and Spain and covered acute and convalescent phases of COVID-19. Nearly every sample came with metadata listing a de-identified subject ID, COVID-19 status, age in years and sex. The samples were drawn from the first 160 participants of the ongoing ImmuneRACE study and from under 1,500 subjects provided by 6 global collaborators. The repertoires were released in a freely available public database meant as a resource for research on the immune response to SARS-CoV-2. Where available, HLA class I and class II types were obtained from metadata supplied by the sample provider rather than from assay-based typing. The prospective study material was composed of cDNA or gDNA derived from T cells, B-cell-depleted T cells, or PBMCs. The dataset comprised deeply sampled blood TCRbeta repertoires from subjects exposed to, actively infected with, or recovered from COVID-19.

Whole blood was collected in K2EDTA tubes by collaborating institutions according to the institutions' own protocols. For TCRbeta analysis, collaborators shipped samples in one of three forms: frozen whole blood, isolated PBMCs, or DNA extracted from either of those sample types. The CDR3 measures 16 amino acids from cysteine to phenylalanine. Only CDR3 DNA is held: 48 bases, read in frame from base 1. The V and J ends are trimmed by 0 bases and 0 bases, leaving 12 bases between them. CDR1 LGHNA and CDR2 YNFKEQ are derived from the germline V gene. On this clone itself: What antigen it recognizes has not been identified. Base qualities are missing; no much larger clone stands one base away.

The paper as a whole reports these results and caveats: The amount of clinical and demographic metadata varied by source and participant and was provided uncurated.

TCRbeta CDR3 regions were amplified from genomic DNA using the immunoSEQ Assay, a bias-controlled multiplex PCR. On the study's bioinformatics: Within the assay, amplification of reference gene primers was used to estimate how many nucleated cells each sample contained. To quantify the absolute abundance of each unique TCRbeta CDR3 rearrangement, sequence reads were collapsed and filtered. For each sample, productive Simpson clonality was calculated as the square root of Simpson's diversity index across productive rearrangements. As stored in TCRdb, this immuneACCESS dataset retains in-frame rearrangements with V and J assigned. A fraction of the clones does not appear; measured against another copy, unresolved V genes explain less than half of the discrepancy, and the remainder lacks a known reason. D and trimming come from the DNA, and the V and J calls and clone size come from that table. A total of about 100,000 clones appear in this sample, approximately 80% of them only once. Of the sample, 2.5% to 4% falls within the top ten clones.

This receptor was identified in a woman aged 80 or over with active or convalescent COVID-19. The chain employs TRBV4-2 and TRBJ2-7; the best D guess is TRBD2, with 5 bases matching. Sequences were obtained from peripheral blood. The CDR3 region: CASSQDLRASSYEQYF. The nucleotide sequence reads TGTGCCAGCAGCCAAGATTTGCGGGCGAGCTCCTACGAGCAGTACTTC.